This T cell receptor beta chain is drawn from a study of T cells in Graves' hyperthyroidism and ophthalmopathy. RNA transcripts gave rise to amplified TCR beta CDR3 regions. When the TCR CDR3 underwent first-round RT-PCR, the HTBI primer set was used. TCRdb called the multiplex PCR reads again in MiXCR, with one record for every CDR3 protein. The sample lists 640,000 or so distinct CDR3 sequences; 13% to 15% were seen once. General observations from the study: Blood shared most expanded thyroid clonotypes above 0.001.

Notes on this clonotype: The antigen is not known.

The V segment lost 7 bases and the J segment 3 bases; nucleotides outside the gene matches: 13. From germline, CDR1 is SGDLS and CDR2 YYNGEE. The CDR3 is 15 amino acids. The sequencing sample was made of blood. The V call is TRBV9, the J call TRBJ2-7; 7 bases fit TRBD2. The receptor's source is a woman between 18 and 30 years old with Graves' ophthalmopathy. The CDR3 here is CASGPLGSGNYEQYF. In DNA, the CDR3 is TGTGCCAGCGGCCCTCTCGGGAGCGGGAACTACGAGCAGTACTTC.